There are many counts of the clone carrying this T cell receptor beta chain. Its antigen is currently unknown. The CDR3 consists of 14 residues. The V and J ends lost 3 bases and 6 bases respectively, with 9 bases between them. Germline CDR1 is SGHTA and CDR2 is FQGNSA. Both TCR beta VDJ combination and CDR3 sequence profiling were carried out. Genomic DNA was the template for this profiling. TCRdb redid the calling of the reads with MiXCR, one entry per CDR3 protein. Among about 270,000 distinct CDR3 sequences listed, approximately 57% were seen once. The entry originates in a study of CD8+CD57+ T cells in acquired aplastic anemia. At the level of the study: When averaged, DNA from sorted CD4+ and CD8+ cells came to approximately 3.2 ug.

Overall study findings and caveats: Patients shared just under 30 CD8+ CDR3 sequences with controls.

This receptor was obtained from a human donor with severe aplastic anemia or a healthy control (not recorded which). The chain links TRBV7-2 to TRBJ1-6, with D hard to call. The sequenced sample was sorted CD4+, CD8+, or CD8+CD57+ T cells (not recorded which) from PBMCs. This CDR3 reads CASSFTESNSPLHF. CDR3 nucleotides: TGTGCCAGCAGCTTTACAGAGAGTAATTCACCCCTCCACTTT. The full variable domain, rest sourced from reference TRBV7-2 and TRBJ1-6, is GAGVSQSPSNKVTEKGKDVELRCDPISGHTALYWYRQSLGQGLEFLIYFQGNSAPDKSGLPSDRFSAERTGGSVSTLTIQRTQQEDSAVYLCASSFTESNSPLHFGNGTRLTVT.